The 32 T cell receptor beta chains below all came from one sample that was sequenced in a study of blood T cell repertoires in COVID-19 (dated by TCRdb to 2018 to 2021). Library generation was performed with the immunoSEQ multiplex PCR assay. What TCRdb holds here is the immuneACCESS table cut down to in-frame rearrangements. Part of the clones is not present; checked against another copy, under half of the missing clones reflect an unresolved V gene, and the others are unexplained. The table for this sample lists about 59,000 clones; 81% of them were counted only once. The ten largest clones add up to 25% to 35% of the sample. The source material was peripheral blood. Receptors originate from an elderly woman with active or convalescent COVID-19.

The chain links TRBV5-6 to TRBJ1-4, with D perhaps matching TRBD1 (5 bases). Trimming stripped 4 bases from V and 6 bases from J, with 19 bases between. Germline CDR1 is SGHDT and CDR2 is YYEEEE. CDR3 length: 16 residues. CDR3 protein: CASSRYSTGLDEKLFF. The CDR3 DNA reads as TGTGCCAGCAGCCGATACTCAACAGGCCTTGATGAAAAACTGTTTTTT.

This chain uses TRBV18 with TRBJ1-1, with unresolved D. This CDR3 comprises 15 residues. Germline V gene lookup returns CDR1 KGHSH and CDR2 LQKENI. Trimming pared 2 bases from V and 3 bases from J, leaving 13 bases between. For the CDR3, the DNA is TGTGCCAGCTCACCAAGGAGTGTACCGGACACTGAAGCTTTCTTT. The encoded protein is CASSPRSVPDTEAFF.

The V call is TRBV2, the J call TRBJ2-1; 12 bases align to TRBD2. Germline CDR1 and CDR2: SNHLY and FYNNEI. The CDR3 runs to 14 residues. J gave up 6 bases and V 7 bases, and 4 bases lay outside the gene matches. Here the CDR3 reads CASKTSGGVNEQFF. CDR3 coding DNA: TGTGCCAGCAAGACTAGCGGGGGCGTCAATGAGCAGTTCTTC.

The genes are TRBV11-3 and TRBJ2-5; possibly TRBD1 for D (5 bases). V was cut by 4 bases and J by 5 bases, with 11 bases left in between. The CDR3 contains 13 residues. Germline loops: CDR1 SGHNT, CDR2 YENEEA. CDR3 sequence: CASSSGFDETQYF. The CDR3 coding sequence is TGTGCCAGCAGCTCAGGGTTTGACGAGACCCAGTACTTC.

This clone has only a few counts. The chain joins TRBV6-5 to TRBJ1-2; D unresolved. This CDR3 contains 10 residues. Looked up from germline, CDR1 is MNHEY and CDR2 is SVGAGI. Trimming pared 9 bases from V and 12 bases from J, leaving 14 bases between. This chain's CDR3 is CARRRRDDTF. The CDR3 DNA reads TGTGCCAGGAGGCGGCGGGATGACACCTTC.

The chain couples TRBV4-3 to TRBJ2-1; weak D call: TRBD2 (6 bases). The CDR3 has 14 amino acids. Germline V gives CDR1 LGHNA, CDR2 YSLEER. The V gene lost 0 bases and the J gene lost 6 bases, with 9 bases spanning the gap. The CDR3 sequence: CASSQDQTSNEQFF. The DNA for the CDR3 is TGCGCCAGCAGCCAAGATCAGACTAGCAATGAGCAGTTCTTC.

The V call is TRBV28, the J call TRBJ2-5; D gene uncertain. The CDR3 consists of 12 residues. The V gene lost 5 bases and the J gene lost 2 bases, with 6 bases spanning the gap. Germline V gene sequence: CDR1 MDHEN, CDR2 SYDVKM. CDR3 DNA sequence: TGTGCCAGCAGTAAGCTACAAGAGACCCAGTACTTC. Translation: CASSKLQETQYF.

The chain carries TRBV19 and TRBJ1-1, with 7 bases fitting TRBD1. Germline-derived CDR1 and CDR2 are LNHDA and SQIVND (reference sequence). The CDR3 contains 11 residues. V was pared by 5 bases and J by 12 bases, with 6 bases of the junction left unmatched. The DNA of the CDR3 is TGTGCCAGTAGTCAGGTGACAGGGACTTTCTTT. Translated: CASSQVTGTFF.

This clone showed up just a few times. The CDR3 DNA follows: TGCGCCAGCAGCCACGGGGAGGGGACAGATACGCAGTATTTT. It specifies CASSHGEGTDTQYF. The chain joins TRBV5-1 to TRBJ2-3; 7 bases map to TRBD2. Trimming at V came to 4 bases and at J to 3 bases, leaving 5 bases not matched to a gene. The CDR3 is 14 residues long. Germline V gives CDR1 SGHRS, CDR2 YFSETQ. The whole variable domain, remainder taken from reference TRBV5-1 and TRBJ2-3, is KAGVTQTPRYLIKTRGQQVTLSCSPISGHRSVSWYQQTPGQGLQFLFEYFSETQRNKGNFPGRFSGRQFSNSRSEMNVSTLELGDSALYLCASSHGEGTDTQYFGPGTRLTVL.

CDR3 DNA: TGTGCCAGCAGTTACCGGGACTCTAACTCCTACGAGCAGTACTTC. Encoded protein: CASSYRDSNSYEQYF. This chain links TRBV6-5 with TRBJ2-7; tentative D call: TRBD2 (6 bases). Per germline, CDR1 MNHEY and CDR2 SVGAGI. V was shortened by 2 bases and J by 0 bases, with 11 bases between the two germline ends. The length of the CDR3 is 15 residues.

The V and J genes are TRBV4-2 and TRBJ1-1; D not resolved. This CDR3 is built from 13 residues. Germline CDR1 reads LGHNA; CDR2 reads YNFKEQ. Between the trimmed V and J ends, which lost 0 bases and 8 bases, there was a span of 10 bases. CDR3 sequence (DNA): TGTGCCAGCAGCCAAGAGTCCCTCGGGGAAGCTTTCTTT. Protein: CASSQESLGEAFF.

This clone was found once. Its ends do not fully match the called genes, so a read error is possible. The rearrangement links TRBV7-6 to TRBJ1-2, with D perhaps TRBD1 (6 bases). Germline V gene data show CDR1 as SGHVS and CDR2 as FNYEAQ. This CDR3 contains 11 residues. The CDR3 protein is CASSPMDRPNF. DNA of the CDR3: TGTGCCAGCAGCCCAATGGACAGACCGAACTTC.

The chain joins TRBV19 to TRBJ2-6; unclear D gene. The CDR3 runs to 14 residues. Per the germline V gene, CDR1 is LNHDA and CDR2 is SQIVND (reference sequence). The germline V and J ends were trimmed by 10 bases and 0 bases, with 10 bases remaining between them. The CDR3 loop is CATGPVSGANVLTF. CDR3 coding DNA: TGTGCCACTGGCCCCGTCTCTGGGGCCAACGTCCTGACTTTC.

V is TRBV29-1 and J is TRBJ2-5, with 11 bases that match TRBD1. This CDR3 has 13 amino acids. Germline V gene sequence: CDR1 SQVTM, CDR2 ANQGSEA. V lost 6 bases, J lost 2 bases, and 2 bases stayed unmatched. The CDR3 nucleotides are TGCAGCGTGGGGACAGGGGGTCAAGAGACCCAGTACTTC. Translated: CSVGTGGQETQYF.

This clone occurred once. The chain links TRBV2 to TRBJ2-2; D is unresolved. The V and J ends lost 6 bases and 3 bases respectively, with 5 bases between them. Germline assignment: CDR1 SNHLY and CDR2 FYNNEI. The CDR3 loop spans 12 amino acids. The CDR3 DNA reads TGTGCCAGCAGCCCCTACACCGGGGAGCTGTTTTTT. It codes for CASSPYTGELFF.

The genes are TRBV7-2 and TRBJ1-1, with D unresolved. The CDR3 loop spans 14 amino acids. Trimming shortened V by 1 base and J by 0 bases, and 6 bases separated the two germline ends. The germline V gene encodes CDR1 SGHTA and CDR2 FQGNSA. The CDR3 bases are TGTGCCAGCAGCTTAGAGGGAGTGAACACTGAAGCTTTCTTT. It is translated as CASSLEGVNTEAFF.

The rearrangement links TRBV7-6 to TRBJ1-1; D is undetermined. Germline V CDR1 and CDR2: SGHVS, FNYEAQ. This CDR3 has 10 amino acids. V was shortened by 6 bases and J by 7 bases, with 6 bases between the two germline ends. In DNA, the CDR3 is TGTGCCAGCAGTACGGTTGAAGCTTTCTTT. Its translation: CASSTVEAFF.

V and J are TRBV9 and TRBJ2-7; D is perhaps TRBD1 (5 bases). Trimming took 4 bases from V and 0 from J, leaving 11 bases between them. The CDR3 extends over 14 amino acids. CDR1 and CDR2 from the germline V gene are SGDLS and YYNGEE. The CDR3 is CASSQGRSSYEQYF. In DNA form, the CDR3 reads TGTGCCAGCAGCCAGGGCCGAAGCTCCTACGAGCAGTACTTC.

The chain is built from TRBV10-1 and TRBJ2-2, with D possibly matching TRBD2 (6 bases). The CDR3 is 15 residues long. Deletions cut 4 bases from V and 4 bases from J, with 13 bases between. In germline, CDR1 is WNHNN, CDR2 SYGVQD (reference sequence). The DNA for the CDR3 is TGCGCCAGCAGTGCTCGACTAGGACCCACCGGGGAGCTGTTTTTT. Protein: CASSARLGPTGELFF.

The chain uses TRBV7-6 and TRBJ2-3; D possibly corresponds to TRBD2 (5 bases). The germline V gene encodes CDR1 SGHVS and CDR2 FNYEAQ. This CDR3 region has 13 residues. With 1 base removed from V and 6 bases from J, the gap between germline ends came to 8 bases. The CDR3 here is CASSLGTLDTQYF. The DNA for the CDR3 is TGTGCCAGCAGCTTAGGGACTTTGGATACGCAGTATTTT.

This rearrangement joins TRBV10-3 to TRBJ1-1, with D unresolved. CDR1 and CDR2 (germline): ENHRY, SYGVKD. The CDR3 has 13 amino acids. Deletions cut 0 bases from V and 6 bases from J, with 8 bases between. DNA of the CDR3: TGTGCCATCAGTGAGTCCGGTAACTCTGAAGCTTTCTTT. This sequence encodes CAISESGNSEAFF.

The gene calls are TRBV10-3 and TRBJ1-2; 9 bases fit TRBD1. The ends lost 0 bases at V and 2 bases at J; junction bases unmatched: 4. The CDR3 is 16 amino acids. Germline V gives CDR1 ENHRY, CDR2 SYGVKD. DNA for the CDR3: TGTGCCATCAGTGAGTCCGGGACAGGGACAAACTATGGCTACACCTTC. Translating gives CAISESGTGTNYGYTF.

This clone was seen just once. V usage is TRBV2 and J usage is TRBJ1-2, with TRBD1 matching 8 bases. The CDR3 sequence is 15 residues long. Trimming cost V 6 bases and J 4 bases; bases outside gene matches: 10. Germline V gene data show CDR1 as SNHLY and CDR2 as FYNNEI. The DNA of the CDR3 is TGTGCCAGCAGCCTATTCCCAGGGGGCGGCTATGGCTACACCTTC. This sequence encodes CASSLFPGGGYGYTF.

The J gene is TRBJ1-1, the V gene TRBV5-4, with a possible D match to TRBD1 (5 bases). CDR1 SGHNT and CDR2 YYREEE come from the germline V gene (reference sequence). Trimming took off 0 bases at V and 0 bases at J, with 9 bases between the two ends. CDR3 length: 15 residues. CDR3 residues: CASSLDSTVNTEAFF. CDR3 nucleotides: TGTGCCAGCAGCTTGGACTCGACAGTGAACACTGAAGCTTTCTTT.

This chain links TRBV15 with TRBJ2-6; D is perhaps TRBD1 (5 bases). V shed 0 bases and J shed 4 bases, with 10 bases lying between them. CDR3 length: 16 amino acids. The germline CDR1 and CDR2 sequences are LNHNV and YYDKDF (reference sequence). In DNA form, the CDR3 reads TGTGCCACCAGCAGAGAGCAGGGTACCGGGGCCAACGTCCTGACTTTC. Translating gives CATSREQGTGANVLTF.

CDR3 sequence reads: CSVEPGTEAFF. CDR3 in DNA: TGCAGCGTTGAACCGGGCACTGAAGCTTTCTTT. The chain is built from TRBV29-1 and TRBJ1-1; D remains ambiguous. Between the trimmed V and J ends, which lost 2 bases and 4 bases, there was a span of 5 bases. The germline CDR1 and CDR2 sequences are SQVTM and ANQGSEA. The CDR3 is made up of 11 amino acids.

A single count supports this clone. This chain connects TRBV5-1 to TRBJ1-1; D is unresolved. The germline CDR1 and CDR2 sequences are SGHRS and YFSETQ. Between the trimmed V and J ends, which lost 1 base and 2 bases, there was a span of 6 bases. The CDR3 consists of 13 residues. The CDR3 nucleotides read TGCGCCAGCAGCTTGAATCTTAACACTGAAGCTTTCTTT. As protein: CASSLNLNTEAFF.

This clone was seen a few times. This chain joins TRBV10-3 and TRBJ1-2; 9 positions agree with TRBD1. This CDR3 has 15 amino acids. Germline V gives CDR1 ENHRY, CDR2 SYGVKD. Trimming took 3 bases from V and 5 from J; bases not matched to a gene: 7. CDR3 sequence (DNA): TGTGCCATCAGTGATCAGACAGGGGGTGGTTATGGCTACACCTTC. This sequence encodes CAISDQTGGGYGYTF.

V is TRBV10-1 and J is TRBJ2-7, with TRBD1 matching 7 bases. Trimming cost V 5 bases and J 6 bases; bases outside gene matches: 7. Germline V gene data show CDR1 as WNHNN and CDR2 as SYGVQD (reference sequence). The CDR3 is made up of 13 amino acids. CDR3 sequence: CASSPGQIGEQYF. The DNA for the CDR3 is TGCGCCAGCAGTCCGGGACAGATTGGCGAGCAGTACTTC.

The chain has TRBV7-2 and TRBJ2-2; 8 nucleotides agree with TRBD2. The CDR3 extends over 16 amino acids. The junction had 11 bases not matched to a gene; V was cut back by 5 bases and J by 6 bases. Germline CDR1 is SGHTA and CDR2 is FQGNSA. The CDR3 protein is CASSPNPGLVAGELFF. In DNA form, the CDR3 reads TGTGCCAGCAGCCCCAACCCGGGACTAGTGGCCGGGGAGCTGTTTTTT.

The gene calls are TRBV7-6 and TRBJ1-2; 11 bases align to TRBD1. Germline V lookup: CDR1 SGHVS, CDR2 FNYEAQ. Losses at the gene ends were 1 base for V and 6 bases for J; bases not matched to a gene: 7. CDR3 length: 16 residues. The CDR3 sequence: CASSLEGTGGRDGYTF. CDR3 coding DNA: TGTGCCAGCAGCTTAGAAGGGACAGGGGGGCGCGATGGCTACACCTTC.

The rearrangement joins TRBV5-4 to TRBJ2-6, with TRBD1 matching over 9 bases. The CDR3 is 19 amino acids. V lost 5 bases to trimming and J lost 1 base; unmatched junction nucleotides: 13. Germline values: CDR1 SGHNT, CDR2 YYREEE (reference sequence). The DNA for the CDR3 is TGTGCCAGCAGGAACGAAGGGACAGGGAGACGATCTGGGGCCAACGTCCTGACTTTC. Protein: CASRNEGTGRRSGANVLTF.